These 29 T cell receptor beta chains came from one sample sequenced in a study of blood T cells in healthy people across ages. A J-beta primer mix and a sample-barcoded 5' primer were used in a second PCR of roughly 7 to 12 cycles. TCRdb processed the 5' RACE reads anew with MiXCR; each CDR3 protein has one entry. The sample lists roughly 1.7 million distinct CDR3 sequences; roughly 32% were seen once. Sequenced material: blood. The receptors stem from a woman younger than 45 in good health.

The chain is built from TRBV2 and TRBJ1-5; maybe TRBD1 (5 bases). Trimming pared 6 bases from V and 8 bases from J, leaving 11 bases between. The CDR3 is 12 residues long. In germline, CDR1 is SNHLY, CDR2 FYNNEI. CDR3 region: CASREEGKPQHF. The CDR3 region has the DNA TGTGCCAGCAGGGAGGAGGGGAAGCCCCAGCATTTT.

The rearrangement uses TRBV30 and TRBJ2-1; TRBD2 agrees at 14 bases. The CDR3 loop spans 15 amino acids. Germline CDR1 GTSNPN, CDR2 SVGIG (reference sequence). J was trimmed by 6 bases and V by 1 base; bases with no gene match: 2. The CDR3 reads CAWSAGTSGSNEQFF. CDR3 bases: TGTGCCTGGAGTGCCGGGACTAGCGGGAGCAATGAGCAGTTCTTC.

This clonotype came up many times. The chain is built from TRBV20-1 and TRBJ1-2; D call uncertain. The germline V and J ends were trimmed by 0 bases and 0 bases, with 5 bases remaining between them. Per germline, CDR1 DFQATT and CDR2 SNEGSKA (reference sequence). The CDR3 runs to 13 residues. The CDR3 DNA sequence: TGCAGTGCTAGAGACCTTGCTAACTATGGCTACACCTTC. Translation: CSARDLANYGYTF.

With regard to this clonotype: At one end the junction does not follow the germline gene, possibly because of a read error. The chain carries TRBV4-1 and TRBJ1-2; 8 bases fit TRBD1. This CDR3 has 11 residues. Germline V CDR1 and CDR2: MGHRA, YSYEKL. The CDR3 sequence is CVSSQGAGYTF. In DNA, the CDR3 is TGCGTCAGCAGCCAGGGGGCTGGCTACACCTTC.

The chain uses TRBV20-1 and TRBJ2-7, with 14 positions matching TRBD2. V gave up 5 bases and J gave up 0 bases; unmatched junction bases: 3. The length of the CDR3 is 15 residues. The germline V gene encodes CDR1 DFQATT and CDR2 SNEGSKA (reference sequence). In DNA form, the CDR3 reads TGCAGTGCTGGCGGGACTAGCGGGAGCTCCTACGAGCAGTACTTC. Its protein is CSAGGTSGSSYEQYF.

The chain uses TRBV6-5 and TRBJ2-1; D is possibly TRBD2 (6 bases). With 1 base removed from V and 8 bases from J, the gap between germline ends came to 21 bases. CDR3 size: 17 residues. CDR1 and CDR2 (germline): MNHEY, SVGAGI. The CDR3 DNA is TGTGCCAGCAGTTACTTTTTAGGTAGCGGCGTATTGGATGAGCAGTTCTTC. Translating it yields CASSYFLGSGVLDEQFF.

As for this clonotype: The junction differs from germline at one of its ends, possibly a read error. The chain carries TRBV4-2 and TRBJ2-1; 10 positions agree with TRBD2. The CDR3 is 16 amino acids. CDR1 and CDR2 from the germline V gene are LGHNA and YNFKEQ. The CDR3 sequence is CASNQYGLADYNEQFF. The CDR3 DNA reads TGTGCCAGCAACCAATACGGACTAGCGGATTACAATGAGCAGTTCTTC.

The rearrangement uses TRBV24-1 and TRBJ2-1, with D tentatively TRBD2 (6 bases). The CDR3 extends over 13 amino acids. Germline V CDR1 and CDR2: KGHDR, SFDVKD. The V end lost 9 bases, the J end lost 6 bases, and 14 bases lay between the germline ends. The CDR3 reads CATGGTASNEQFF. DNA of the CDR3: TGTGCCACCGGAGGGACTGCCTCCAATGAGCAGTTCTTC.

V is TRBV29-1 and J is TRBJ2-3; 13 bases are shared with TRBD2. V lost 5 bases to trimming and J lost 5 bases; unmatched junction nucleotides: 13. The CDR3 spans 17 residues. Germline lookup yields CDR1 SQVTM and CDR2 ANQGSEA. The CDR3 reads CSVIPQLAGGPLDTQYF. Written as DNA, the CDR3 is TGCAGCGTTATTCCCCAACTAGCGGGAGGGCCCTTAGATACGCAGTATTTT.

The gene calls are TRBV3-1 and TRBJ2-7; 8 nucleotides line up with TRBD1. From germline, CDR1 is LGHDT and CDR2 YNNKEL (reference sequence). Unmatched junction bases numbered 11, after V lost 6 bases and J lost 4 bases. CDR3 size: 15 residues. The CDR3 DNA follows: TGTGCCAGCAGACTAAAAGGACAGGGTCCGTACGAGCAGTACTTC. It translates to CASRLKGQGPYEQYF.

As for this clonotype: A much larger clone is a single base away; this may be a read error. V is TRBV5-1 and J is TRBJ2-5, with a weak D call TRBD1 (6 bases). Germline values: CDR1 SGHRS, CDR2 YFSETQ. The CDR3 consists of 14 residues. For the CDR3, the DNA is TGCGTCAGCAGCTCCAGGGGCGTAGGGGAGACCCAGTACTTC. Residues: CVSSSRGVGETQYF.

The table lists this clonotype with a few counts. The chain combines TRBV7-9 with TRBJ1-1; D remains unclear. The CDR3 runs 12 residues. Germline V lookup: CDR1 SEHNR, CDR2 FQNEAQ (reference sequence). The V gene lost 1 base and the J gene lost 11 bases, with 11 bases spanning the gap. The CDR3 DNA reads TGTGCCAGCAGCTTAGTGTTCGTGGAGGCTTTCTTT. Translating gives CASSLVFVEAFF.

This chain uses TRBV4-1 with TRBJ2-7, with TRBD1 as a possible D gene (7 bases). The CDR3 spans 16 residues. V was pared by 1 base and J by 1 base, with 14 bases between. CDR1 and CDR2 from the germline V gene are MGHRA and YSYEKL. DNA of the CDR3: TGCGCCAGCAGCCAAGGAGGAGGGGACAGTTCCTACGAGCAGTACTTC. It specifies CASSQGGGDSSYEQYF.

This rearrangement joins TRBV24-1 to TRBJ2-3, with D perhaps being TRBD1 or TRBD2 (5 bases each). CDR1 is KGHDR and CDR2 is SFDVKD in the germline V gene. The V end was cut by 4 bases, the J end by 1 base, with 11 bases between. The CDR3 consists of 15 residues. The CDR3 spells CATSDPGAGTDTQYF. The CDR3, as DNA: TGTGCCACCAGTGACCCCGGGGCAGGCACAGATACGCAGTATTTT.

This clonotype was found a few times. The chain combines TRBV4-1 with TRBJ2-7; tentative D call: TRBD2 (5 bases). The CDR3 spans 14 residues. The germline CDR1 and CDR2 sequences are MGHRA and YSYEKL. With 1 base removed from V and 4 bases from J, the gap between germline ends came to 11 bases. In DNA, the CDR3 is TGCGCCAGCAGCCAAGTGCAGCGAGGGTACGAGCAGTACTTC. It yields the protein CASSQVQRGYEQYF.

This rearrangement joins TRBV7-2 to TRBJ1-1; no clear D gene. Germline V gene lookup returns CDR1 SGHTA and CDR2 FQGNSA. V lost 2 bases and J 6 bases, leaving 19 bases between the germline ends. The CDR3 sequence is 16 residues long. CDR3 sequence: CASSLIGKTRAPEAFF. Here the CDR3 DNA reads TGTGCCAGCAGCTTAATCGGGAAAACAAGGGCCCCTGAAGCTTTCTTT.

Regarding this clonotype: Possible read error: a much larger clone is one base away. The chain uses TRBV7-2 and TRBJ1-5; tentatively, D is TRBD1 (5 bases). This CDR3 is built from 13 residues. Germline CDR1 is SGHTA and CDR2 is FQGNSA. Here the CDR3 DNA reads TGTGCCTGCAGCGTCAGAGGGGAACAGCCCCAGCATTTT. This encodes CACSVRGEQPQHF. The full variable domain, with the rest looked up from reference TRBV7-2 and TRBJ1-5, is GAGVSQSPSNKVTEKGKDVELRCDPISGHTALYWYRQSLGQGLEFLIYFQGNSAPDKSGLPSDRFSAERTGGSVSTLTIQRTQQEDSAVYLCACSVRGEQPQHFGDGTRLSIL.

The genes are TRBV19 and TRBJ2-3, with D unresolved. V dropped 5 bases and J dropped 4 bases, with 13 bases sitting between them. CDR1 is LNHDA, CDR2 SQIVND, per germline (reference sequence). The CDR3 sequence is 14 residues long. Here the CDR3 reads CASSPSFTPDTQYF. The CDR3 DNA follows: TGTGCCAGTAGTCCCTCGTTTACCCCAGATACGCAGTATTTT.

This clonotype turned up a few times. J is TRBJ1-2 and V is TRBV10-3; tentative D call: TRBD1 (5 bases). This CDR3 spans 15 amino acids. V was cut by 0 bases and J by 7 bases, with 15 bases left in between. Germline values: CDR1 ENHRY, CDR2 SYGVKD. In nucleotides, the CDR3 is TGTGCCATCAGTGAGTCGAGCGCAGGGTTGATTGGCTACACCTTC. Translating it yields CAISESSAGLIGYTF.

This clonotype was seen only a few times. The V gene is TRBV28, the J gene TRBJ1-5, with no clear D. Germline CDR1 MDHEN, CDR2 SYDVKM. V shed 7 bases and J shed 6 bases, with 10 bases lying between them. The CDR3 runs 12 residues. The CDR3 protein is CASTGSTQPQHF. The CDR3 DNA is TGTGCCAGCACCGGTTCTACTCAGCCCCAGCATTTT.

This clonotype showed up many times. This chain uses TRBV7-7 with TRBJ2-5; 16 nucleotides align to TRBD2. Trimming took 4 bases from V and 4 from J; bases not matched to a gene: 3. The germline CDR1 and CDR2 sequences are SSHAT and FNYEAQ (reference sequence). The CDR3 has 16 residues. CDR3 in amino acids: CASSSGTSGRGETQYF. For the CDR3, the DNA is TGTGCCAGCAGCTCCGGGACTAGCGGGAGGGGAGAGACCCAGTACTTC.

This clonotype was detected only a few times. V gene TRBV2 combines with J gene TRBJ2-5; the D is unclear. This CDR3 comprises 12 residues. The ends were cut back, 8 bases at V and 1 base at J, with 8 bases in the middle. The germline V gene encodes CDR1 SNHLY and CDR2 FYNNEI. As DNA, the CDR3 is TGTGCCAGCGCAACAGTCCAAGAGACCCAGTACTTC. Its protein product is CASATVQETQYF.

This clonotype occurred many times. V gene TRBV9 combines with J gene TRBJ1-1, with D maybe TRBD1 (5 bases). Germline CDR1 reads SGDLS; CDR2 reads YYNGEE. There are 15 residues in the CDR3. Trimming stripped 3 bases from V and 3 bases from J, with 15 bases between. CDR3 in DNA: TGTGCCAGCAGCGGGGACGTGAGGCGGTACACTGAAGCTTTCTTT. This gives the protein CASSGDVRRYTEAFF.

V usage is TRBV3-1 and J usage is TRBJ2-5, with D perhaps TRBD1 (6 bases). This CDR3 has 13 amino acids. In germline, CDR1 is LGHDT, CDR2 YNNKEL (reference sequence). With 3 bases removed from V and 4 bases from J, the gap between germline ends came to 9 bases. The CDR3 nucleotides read TGTGCCAGCAGCCACAGGGGATCAGAGACCCAGTACTTC. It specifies CASSHRGSETQYF.

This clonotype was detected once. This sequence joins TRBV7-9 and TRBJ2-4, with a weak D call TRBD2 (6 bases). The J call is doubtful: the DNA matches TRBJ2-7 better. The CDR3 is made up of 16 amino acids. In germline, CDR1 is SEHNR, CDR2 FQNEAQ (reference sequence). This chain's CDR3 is CASSFSGTGRHHEQYF. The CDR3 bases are TGTGCCAGCAGCTTCTCCGGGACTGGGAGACACCACGAGCAGTACTTC.

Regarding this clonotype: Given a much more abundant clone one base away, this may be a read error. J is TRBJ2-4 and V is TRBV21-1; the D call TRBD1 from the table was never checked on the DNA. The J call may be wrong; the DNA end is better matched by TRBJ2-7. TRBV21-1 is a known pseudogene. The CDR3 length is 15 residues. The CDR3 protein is CANSHCRGWAHEQYF. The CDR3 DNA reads TGTGCCAACAGCCACTGCAGGGGCTGGGCCCACGAGCAGTACTTC.

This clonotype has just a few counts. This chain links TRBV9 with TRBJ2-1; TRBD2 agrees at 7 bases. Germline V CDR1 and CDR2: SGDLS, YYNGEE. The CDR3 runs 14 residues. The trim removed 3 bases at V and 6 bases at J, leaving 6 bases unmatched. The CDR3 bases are TGTGCCAGCAGCGCCGACGGGGGGATCAATGAGCAGTTCTTC. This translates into CASSADGGINEQFF.

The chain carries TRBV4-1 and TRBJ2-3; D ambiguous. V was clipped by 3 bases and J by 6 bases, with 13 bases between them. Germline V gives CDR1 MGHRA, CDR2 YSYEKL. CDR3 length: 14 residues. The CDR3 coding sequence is TGCGCCAGCAGCCAGCCGAGTGGGGTGGATACGCAGTATTTT. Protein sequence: CASSQPSGVDTQYF.

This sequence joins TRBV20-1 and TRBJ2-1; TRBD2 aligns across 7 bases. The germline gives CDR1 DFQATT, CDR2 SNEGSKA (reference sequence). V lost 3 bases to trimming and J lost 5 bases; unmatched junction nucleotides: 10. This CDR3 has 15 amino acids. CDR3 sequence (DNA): TGCAGTGCTAGCCGTCGCGGGAGCGGCGACAATGAGCAGTTCTTC. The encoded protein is CSASRRGSGDNEQFF.